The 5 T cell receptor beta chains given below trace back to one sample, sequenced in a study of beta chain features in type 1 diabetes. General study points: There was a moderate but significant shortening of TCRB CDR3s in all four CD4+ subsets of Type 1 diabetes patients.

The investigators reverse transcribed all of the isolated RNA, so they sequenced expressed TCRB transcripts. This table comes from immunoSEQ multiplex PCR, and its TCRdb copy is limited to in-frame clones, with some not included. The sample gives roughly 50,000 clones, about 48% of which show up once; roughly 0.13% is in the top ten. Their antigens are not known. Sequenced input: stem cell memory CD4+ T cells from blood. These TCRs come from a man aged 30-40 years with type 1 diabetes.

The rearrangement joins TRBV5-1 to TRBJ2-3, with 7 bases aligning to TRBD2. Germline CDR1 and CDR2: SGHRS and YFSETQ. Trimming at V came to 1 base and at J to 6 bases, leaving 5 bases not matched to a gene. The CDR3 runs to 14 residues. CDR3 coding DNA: TGCGCCAGCAGCTTGACGGGAGGCCCGGATACGCAGTATTTT. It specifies CASSLTGGPDTQYF.

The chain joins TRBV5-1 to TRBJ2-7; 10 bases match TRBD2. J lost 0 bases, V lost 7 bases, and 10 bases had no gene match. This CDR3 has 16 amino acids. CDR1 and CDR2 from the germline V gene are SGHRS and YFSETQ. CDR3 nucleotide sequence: TGCGCCAGCCAACGAACCGGACTAGCGGACTCCTACGAGCAGTACTTC. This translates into CASQRTGLADSYEQYF.

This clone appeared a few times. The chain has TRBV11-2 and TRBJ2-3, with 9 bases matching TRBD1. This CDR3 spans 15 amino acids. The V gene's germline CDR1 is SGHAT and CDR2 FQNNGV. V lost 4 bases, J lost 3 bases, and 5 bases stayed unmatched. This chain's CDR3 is CASSSGQGVTDTQYF. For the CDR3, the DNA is TGTGCCAGCAGCTCGGGACAGGGTGTGACAGATACGCAGTATTTT.

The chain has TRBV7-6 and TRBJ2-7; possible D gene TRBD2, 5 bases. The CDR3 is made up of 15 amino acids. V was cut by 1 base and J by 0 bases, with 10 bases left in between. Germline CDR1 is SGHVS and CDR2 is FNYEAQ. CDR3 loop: CASSLGAVSSYEQYF. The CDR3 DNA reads TGTGCCAGCAGCTTAGGAGCGGTCAGCTCCTACGAGCAGTACTTC. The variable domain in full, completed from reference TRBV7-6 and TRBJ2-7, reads GAGVSQSPRYKVTKRGQDVALRCDPISGHVSLYWYRQALGQGPEFLTYFNYEAQQDKSGLPNDRFSAERPEGSISTLTIQRTEQRDSAMYRCASSLGAVSSYEQYFGPGTRLTVT.

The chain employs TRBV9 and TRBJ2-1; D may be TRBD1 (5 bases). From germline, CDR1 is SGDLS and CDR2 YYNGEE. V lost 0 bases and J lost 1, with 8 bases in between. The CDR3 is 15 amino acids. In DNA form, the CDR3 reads TGTGCCAGCAGCGTAGAAGGGGTATCCTACAATGAGCAGTTCTTC. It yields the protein CASSVEGVSYNEQFF.